Shown below are 4 T cell receptor beta chains from a single sample sequenced in a study of shared clonotypes between healthy human individuals. Naive-designated CD8 cells lacked CD45RO, were positively enriched for CCR7, and omitted terminally differentiated effector memory CD45RA+ cells. The method was immunoSEQ multiplex PCR; TCRdb's version includes in-frame clones alone and lacks a portion of them. The profile shows more than 2 million clones, 85% to 95% of them singletons. Sequencing used naive CD8+ T cells from PBMCs. The receptors shown here come from a man in his late teens or twenties in good health. Some clones in this sample may be carry-over from other donors' samples.

The chain is built from TRBV9 and TRBJ2-7, with D perhaps given as TRBD1 or TRBD2 (5 bases each). The CDR3 is made up of 14 amino acids. Trimming took off 3 bases at V and 3 bases at J, with 13 bases between the two ends. Germline V gives CDR1 SGDLS, CDR2 YYNGEE. For the CDR3, the DNA is TGTGCCAGCAGCGCTTGGGACGGAGACTACGAGCAGTACTTC. Amino acid sequence: CASSAWDGDYEQYF.

The rearrangement uses TRBV10-1 and TRBJ1-5; 7 bases map to TRBD1. V gave up 1 base and J gave up 0 bases; unmatched junction bases: 3. CDR3 length equals 16 residues. Germline loops: CDR1 WNHNN, CDR2 SYGVQD (reference sequence). In DNA form, the CDR3 reads TGCGCCAGCAGTGAGTGGGACAGCGATAGCAATCAGCCCCAGCATTTT. This encodes CASSEWDSDSNQPQHF.

This chain joins TRBV5-5 and TRBJ2-7; the D gene is possibly TRBD1 (6 bases). Per germline, CDR1 SGHKS and CDR2 YYEKEE (reference sequence). V lost 2 bases and J 3 bases, leaving 12 bases between the germline ends. The CDR3 spans 14 residues. CDR3: CASSLHRVYYEQYF. DNA of the CDR3: TGTGCCAGCAGCTTACACAGGGTTTACTACGAGCAGTACTTC. Using reference TRBV5-5 and TRBJ2-7 for the parts outside the CDR3, the full variable domain is DAGVTQSPTHLIKTRGQQVTLRCSPISGHKSVSWYQQVLGQGPQFIFQYYEKEERGRGNFPDRFSARQFPNYSSELNVNALLLGDSALYLCASSLHRVYYEQYFGPGTRLTVT.

Worth noting for this clone: The germline gene is not matched at one end of the junction; a read error may be the cause. The rearrangement joins TRBV19 to TRBJ2-7; D possibly corresponds to TRBD1 (5 bases). The CDR3 is made up of 13 amino acids. Germline V gene lookup returns CDR1 LNHDA and CDR2 SQIVND (reference sequence). DNA of the CDR3: TGTGCCAGTAGTTCAGGGCTCAGCCCGACACCTCTTTTC. This translates into CASSSGLSPTPLF.